This TCR beta chain was sequenced in a study of shared clonotypes between healthy human individuals (dated by TCRdb to 2020 to 2021). Concerning the study at large: The cohort comprised a couple of women and a few men aged 18 to 49 years. Leukapheresis yielded between about 0.9 and 9.5 billion PBMCs per donor. To estimate repertoire size and how much clonotypes are shared between individuals, the study performed deep sequencing of blood TCR repertoires from about five healthy adults. Libraries were prepared and TCR repertoires were sequenced by different laboratories using diverse techniques, in order to increase sequencing depth and limit assay-specific biases. For each donor, CD4 naive and CD4 memory were each given three plates, CD8 naive was given two plates, and CD8 memory was given one plate. The research as a whole found: When a handful of donors were compared, the shared fraction of clonotypes was 5% to 6.5% for naive CD4, around 3.5% for naive CD8, more than 2% for memory CD4, and approximately 0.4% for memory CD8. Naive subsets generally had larger estimated clonotype richness than memory subsets did. Pairwise subsampling indicated that sequencing depth was expected to affect the degree of clonotype sharing among donors. Compared with non-shared clonotypes, clonotypes shared by all four sorted-subset donors had higher generation probabilities. The small number of donors limited the genetic and exposure-history diversity represented. Sampling was limited to blood, and TCR repertoires in tissue likely differ from TCR repertoires in blood. Rarefaction of sorted-subset datasets indicated incomplete sequencing despite the large sequencing depth.

Healthy HIV-negative adults with no recently reported acute infections or vaccinations were included as donors. Every donor was a Caucasian adult living in Nashville, Tennessee, USA. CD4+ T cells were enriched by magnetic negative selection; naive cells were then positively selected on CD45RA, and the negative fraction formed the memory subset. After blood collection by leukapheresis, PBMCs were isolated using Ficoll-Histopaque density gradient centrifugation and then cryopreserved in the vapor phase of liquid nitrogen. Analytical flow cytometry was used to check the purity and quantity of each magnetically sorted T cell population. Genomic DNA was isolated from each sorted fraction and quantified by UV absorbance on a Nanodrop 2000c. TCR CDR3 regions were amplified from genomic DNA by multiplex PCR using the deep immunoSEQ assay. Extracted genomic DNA from each cell subset was spread evenly across all wells of several immunoSEQ 96-well plates, with each plate serving as a replicate. For sorted subsets, around 0.2 ug genomic DNA, equal to about 30,000 T cell genomes, was loaded into each replicate PCR. Purified libraries were quantified with a Qubit 3.0 fluorometer, sized on a Bioanalyzer 2100, and re-quantified with the KAPA Library Quantification kit. Each immunoSEQ 96-well plate was sequenced on its own single-read 150-cycle Illumina NextSeq 550 flow cell. Regarding the original processing steps: Because the immunoSEQ output held only junctional sequences and lacked quality scores, the filtering could not match the filtering applied to full-length reads. Sequences were annotated with PyIR, a Python wrapper for IgBLAST v1.9, using IMGT germline references to assign V/J genes and CDR3. Any read was removed if the V/J assignment was weak (E-value above 1e-6), the CDR3 was missing, or the read contained stop codons, out-of-frame junctions, or ambiguous translated residues. V3J clonotypes were defined by identical inferred V gene, J gene, and CDR3 amino acid sequence. To compute the percentage overlap between repertoires, the number of shared unique clonotypes was divided by the size of the smaller repertoire. Three approaches were used to assess repertoire richness: RTK rarefaction, the Chao1 estimator, and Recon v2.1 estimates of unobserved clonotypes. Generation probabilities were computed with OLGA for all TCRbeta clonotypes obtained by the gDNA method from a handful of donors. In its TCRdb copy, this immuneACCESS table keeps in-frame sequences only and misses some clones. Where compared with another copy, unresolved V genes explain less than half of these, and the others have no known cause. V and J calls and clone size are those listed in that table; D and trimming were worked out from the DNA. The sample table shows 1,400,000 or so clones, and approximately 98.5% are seen once. The ten largest clones add up to around 0.38% of the sample.

In the case of this clone: There is no known antigen for this receptor. The sample holds no much larger clone one base away, and base qualities are not on file.

This receptor was obtained from a man aged 25 to 40 in good health. Sequencing was performed on naive CD4+ T cells sorted from blood. The sample's cell subset or site label, decoded: CD45RA+ positively selected.

CDR3 loop: CASSPRDRALYEQYF. The sequence in DNA is TGTGCCAGCAGCCCAAGGGACAGGGCATTATACGAGCAGTACTTC. Recombination linked TRBV11-2 to TRBJ2-7, with 9 bases matching TRBD1. The V end gives up 5 bases and the J end 4 bases, leaving 9 bases in the junction not matched to a gene. The CDR3 goes from the cysteine to the phenylalanine over 15 residues. The retained sequence is limited to the CDR3, 45 bases, with the frame set at the first base. Looking up the germline V gene yields CDR1 SGHAT and CDR2 FQNNGV.